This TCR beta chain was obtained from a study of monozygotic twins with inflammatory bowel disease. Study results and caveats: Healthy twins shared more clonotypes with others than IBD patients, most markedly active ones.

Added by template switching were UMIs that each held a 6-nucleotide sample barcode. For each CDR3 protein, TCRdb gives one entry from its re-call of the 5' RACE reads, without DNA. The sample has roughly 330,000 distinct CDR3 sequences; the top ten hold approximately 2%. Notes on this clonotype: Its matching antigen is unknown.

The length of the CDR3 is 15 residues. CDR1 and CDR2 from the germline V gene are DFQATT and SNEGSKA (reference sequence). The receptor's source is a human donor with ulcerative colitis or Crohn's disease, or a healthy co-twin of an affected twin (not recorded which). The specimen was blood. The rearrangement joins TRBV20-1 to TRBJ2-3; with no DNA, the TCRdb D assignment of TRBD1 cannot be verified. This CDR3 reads CSACTYPQKGDTQYF.